These 29 T cell receptor beta chains share one sample of origin, sequenced in a study of identifying expanded T cells in peripheral blood. Here immunoSEQ multiplex PCR was the method, and the copy in TCRdb shows in-frame clones only, minus some. Of under 150,000 clones listed, around 88% were seen once; the top ten hold around 8.4%. The sample consisted of blood. The receptors shown here come from a person aged 18-70 years in good health.

The rearrangement links TRBV7-2 to TRBJ1-5; TRBD1 aligns across 9 bases. The CDR3 spans 13 residues. V was clipped by 4 bases and J by 7 bases; unmatched bases: 2. CDR1 is SGHTA and CDR2 is FQGNSA in the germline V gene. CDR3 DNA sequence: TGTGCCAGCAGCTATACAGGGGGCCAGCCCCAGCATTTT. Its translation: CASSYTGGQPQHF.

This clone was seen just once. The chain employs TRBV4-1 and TRBJ2-3, with 11 bases that match TRBD2. The V and J ends lost 0 bases and 3 bases, in that order; junction bases with no gene match: 2. Germline V gene sequence: CDR1 MGHRA, CDR2 YSYEKL. The length of the CDR3 is 16 residues. This CDR3 reads CASSQDPSGRTDTQYF. In nucleotides, the CDR3 is TGCGCCAGCAGCCAAGATCCTAGCGGGAGGACAGATACGCAGTATTTT.

V gene TRBV7-9 combines with J gene TRBJ2-3, with a possible D match to TRBD1 (6 bases). Trimming left V 2 bases short and J 2 bases short, with 20 bases between. The CDR3 sequence is 18 residues long. Germline CDR1 reads SEHNR; CDR2 reads FQNEAQ (reference sequence). The CDR3 coding sequence is TGTGCCAGCAGCTTATCCCTCACTTCAGGGGAATTCACAGATACGCAGTATTTT. Its protein is CASSLSLTSGEFTDTQYF.

This clone was observed a single time. The genes are TRBV19 and TRBJ1-1; no reliable D call. In germline, CDR1 is LNHDA, CDR2 SQIVND (reference sequence). Trimming removed 3 bases at V and 1 base at J, with 0 bases between. CDR3 length equals 11 residues. The CDR3 spells CASSMNTEAFF. The CDR3 DNA sequence: TGTGCCAGTAGTATGAACACTGAAGCTTTCTTT. Supplemented by reference TRBV19 and TRBJ1-1, the full variable domain reads DGGITQSPKYLFRKEGQNVTLSCEQNLNHDAMYWYRQDPGQGLRLIYYSQIVNDFQKGDIAEGYSVSREKKESFPLTVTSAQKNPTAFYLCASSMNTEAFFGQGTRLTVV.

This clone was recorded once. This sequence joins TRBV19 and TRBJ2-7; tentatively, D is TRBD1 (5 bases). The germline CDR1 and CDR2 sequences are LNHDA and SQIVND (reference sequence). The CDR3 has 12 residues. V lost 3 bases and J lost 4, with 7 bases in between. CDR3 sequence (DNA): TGTGCCAGTAGTATGTCAGGGTACGAGCAGTACTTC. Its translation is CASSMSGYEQYF. The variable domain in full, completed from reference TRBV19 and TRBJ2-7, reads DGGITQSPKYLFRKEGQNVTLSCEQNLNHDAMYWYRQDPGQGLRLIYYSQIVNDFQKGDIAEGYSVSREKKESFPLTVTSAQKNPTAFYLCASSMSGYEQYFGPGTRLTVT.

The J gene is TRBJ1-1, the V gene TRBV27; TRBD1 might be the D (6 bases). The germline gives CDR1 MNHEY, CDR2 SMNVEV (reference sequence). Trimming took off 5 bases at V and 7 bases at J, with 14 bases between the two ends. The CDR3 consists of 13 residues. CDR3 bases: TGTGCCAGCAGTCCGACGGGGGCGAATGAAGCTTTCTTT. Its translation: CASSPTGANEAFF.

This clone was detected only once. In nucleotides, the CDR3 is TGTGCCAGCAGCTTAAAGCCCGCAGGGCAAGGTCGGGATACGCAGTATTTT. It codes for CASSLKPAGQGRDTQYF. V is TRBV7-2 and J is TRBJ2-3; tentatively, D is TRBD1 (5 bases). In germline, CDR1 is SGHTA, CDR2 FQGNSA. CDR3 size: 17 residues. V was trimmed by 2 bases and J by 6 bases, leaving 21 bases between them. The whole variable domain, filled in from reference TRBV7-2 and TRBJ2-3, reads GAGVSQSPSNKVTEKGKDVELRCDPISGHTALYWYRQSLGQGLEFLIYFQGNSAPDKSGLPSDRFSAERTGGSVSTLTIQRTQQEDSAVYLCASSLKPAGQGRDTQYFGPGTRLTVL.

This sequence joins TRBV10-1 and TRBJ2-7; the match to TRBD2 covers 8 bases. The CDR3 has 16 amino acids. The V gene's germline CDR1 is WNHNN and CDR2 SYGVQD (reference sequence). The trim removed 3 bases at V and 7 bases at J, leaving 14 bases unmatched. CDR3 protein: CASSDSRAGEFWEQYF. DNA of the CDR3: TGCGCCAGCAGTGATTCGAGAGCGGGAGAGTTTTGGGAGCAGTACTTC.

CDR3 protein: CASSRDRNTEAFF. The CDR3 bases are TGTGCCAGCAGTCGAGACAGGAACACTGAAGCTTTCTTT. This rearrangement joins TRBV6-1 to TRBJ1-1, with a possible D match to TRBD1 (5 bases). V was trimmed by 5 bases and J by 1 base, leaving 8 bases between them. The CDR3 contains 13 residues. CDR1 MNHNS and CDR2 SASEGT come from the germline V gene.

The V call is TRBV7-9, the J call TRBJ1-5; 8 bases align to TRBD1. Losses at the gene ends were 5 bases for V and 6 bases for J; bases not matched to a gene: 6. The CDR3 runs to 14 residues. Per the germline V gene, CDR1 is SEHNR and CDR2 is FQNEAQ (reference sequence). In DNA form, the CDR3 reads TGTGCCAGCAGCAAAGACAGGGGTGGTCAGCCCCAGCATTTT. Protein product: CASSKDRGGQPQHF. Full variable domain (remainder filled in from reference TRBV7-9 and TRBJ1-5): DTGVSQNPRHKITKRGQNVTFRCDPISEHNRLYWYRQTLGQGPEFLTYFQNEAQLEKSRLLSDRFSAERPKGSFSTLEIQRTEQGDSAMYLCASSKDRGGQPQHFGDGTRLSIL.

The chain links TRBV4-3 to TRBJ1-2; 8 nucleotides align to TRBD1. The germline gives CDR1 LGHNA, CDR2 YSLEER. The CDR3 has 14 residues. Trimming removed 3 bases from V and 4 bases from J; junction bases left unmatched: 4. The CDR3 region has the DNA TGCGCCAGCAGCCACGGACAGGGCGCCTATGGCTACACCTTC. It is translated as CASSHGQGAYGYTF.

The rearrangement uses TRBV4-2 and TRBJ1-1; the D gene is possibly TRBD1 (5 bases). V was trimmed by 0 bases and J by 6 bases, leaving 11 bases between them. CDR3 length: 14 amino acids. Germline CDR1 LGHNA, CDR2 YNFKEQ. The CDR3 loop reads CASSQDSGTPEAFF. CDR3 sequence (DNA): TGTGCCAGCAGCCAAGATTCTGGGACCCCTGAAGCTTTCTTT.

The V and J genes are TRBV6-5 and TRBJ1-1; possibly TRBD1 for D (5 bases). The CDR3 is 13 residues long. Germline loops: CDR1 MNHEY, CDR2 SVGAGI. V lost 7 bases to trimming and J lost 5 bases, with 14 bases between them. The CDR3 nucleotides read TGTGCCAGCAATAGTCCAGGGAGTACTGAAGCTTTCTTT. Translation: CASNSPGSTEAFF.

This CDR3 reads CAWSLGLAGSSTDTQYF. The CDR3 DNA reads as TGTGCCTGGAGCCTCGGACTAGCGGGGTCTAGCACAGATACGCAGTATTTT. This chain links TRBV30 with TRBJ2-3; 12 bases are a match to TRBD2. Germline loops: CDR1 GTSNPN, CDR2 SVGIG (reference sequence). The CDR3 runs to 17 residues. The V and J ends lost 3 bases and 0 bases, in that order; junction bases with no gene match: 7.

The chain carries TRBV25-1 and TRBJ2-1; 7 bases line up with TRBD1. With 9 bases clipped from V and 8 bases from J, the junction kept 7 bases outside the gene matches. This CDR3 is 12 amino acids long. Germline-derived CDR1 and CDR2 are MGHDK and SYGVNS. This CDR3 is CASRQGADEQFF. CDR3 sequence (DNA): TGTGCCAGTCGACAGGGTGCGGATGAGCAGTTCTTC.

On this clone itself: The sample holds other DNA sequences that translate to the same CDR3. This sequence joins TRBV29-1 and TRBJ2-6; D is possibly TRBD1 (6 bases). The germline V and J ends were trimmed by 3 bases and 0 bases, with 6 bases remaining between them. The CDR3 covers 14 residues. The germline CDR1 and CDR2 sequences are SQVTM and ANQGSEA. CDR3 amino acids: CSVDRGSGANVLTF. DNA for the CDR3: TGCAGCGTTGACAGGGGCTCTGGGGCCAACGTCCTGACTTTC.

The chain employs TRBV29-1 and TRBJ1-2, with D unresolved. This CDR3 spans 14 amino acids. Germline V gene data show CDR1 as SQVTM and CDR2 as ANQGSEA. Deletions cut 0 bases from V and 7 bases from J, with 15 bases between. CDR3: CSVEDFIGNAGYTF. For the CDR3, the DNA is TGCAGCGTTGAAGATTTTATAGGGAACGCTGGCTACACCTTC.

Of note for this clone: The sample has other DNA sequences that encode this CDR3 too. In DNA form, the CDR3 reads TGTGCCAGCTCACCGACGGGGGGCAATCAGCCCCAGCATTTT. Protein: CASSPTGGNQPQHF. The V and J genes are TRBV18 and TRBJ1-5, with a tentative D call TRBD1 (5 bases). CDR1 is KGHSH and CDR2 is LQKENI in the germline V gene. V was clipped by 3 bases and J by 2 bases, with 8 bases between them. The CDR3 sequence is 14 residues long.

The DNA for the CDR3 is TGTGCCAGCAGCTCCTTACCAGATACGCAGTATTTT. Translated: CASSSLPDTQYF. The chain recombines TRBV7-9 with TRBJ2-3; D not certain. The CDR3 is made up of 12 amino acids. CDR1 SEHNR and CDR2 FQNEAQ come from the germline V gene (reference sequence). The germline V and J ends were trimmed by 4 bases and 4 bases, with 6 bases remaining between them.

This chain uses TRBV7-3 with TRBJ1-1, with D uncertain. This CDR3 region has 13 residues. The germline V gene encodes CDR1 SGHTA and CDR2 FQGTGA. Trimming pared 6 bases from V and 1 base from J, leaving 9 bases between. The CDR3 reads CASRSQPNTEAFF. The CDR3 coding sequence is TGTGCCAGCAGGAGCCAGCCGAACACTGAAGCTTTCTTT.

This clone was found once. This chain uses TRBV7-9 with TRBJ2-7, with TRBD1 matching 7 bases. V lost 4 bases and J lost 0; bases outside the gene matches: 3. Germline CDR1 reads SEHNR; CDR2 reads FQNEAQ (reference sequence). The CDR3 totals 14 residues. CDR3 nucleotide sequence: TGTGCCAGCAGCTGGGACAGAGACTCCTACGAGCAGTACTTC. The encoded protein is CASSWDRDSYEQYF.

V and J are TRBV11-3 and TRBJ1-1; tentatively, D is TRBD1 (6 bases). CDR1 SGHNT and CDR2 YENEEA come from the germline V gene. The ends were cut back, 5 bases at V and 1 base at J, with 20 bases in the middle. The CDR3 extends over 17 amino acids. CDR3 nucleotide sequence: TGTGCCAGCAGCCCGTCCTCTCAACAGGGCGAGAACACTGAAGCTTTCTTT. Translated: CASSPSSQQGENTEAFF.

The chain links TRBV9 to TRBJ2-1; D remains ambiguous. The V gene lost 0 bases and the J gene lost 0 bases, with 13 bases spanning the gap. The CDR3 runs 17 residues. Germline-derived CDR1 and CDR2 are SGDLS and YYNGEE. In DNA, the CDR3 is TGTGCCAGCAGCGTAGAGGTGGGTACGAGCTCCTACAATGAGCAGTTCTTC. Translation: CASSVEVGTSSYNEQFF.

The J gene is TRBJ2-1, the V gene TRBV28, with TRBD2 matching over 8 bases. In germline, CDR1 is MDHEN, CDR2 SYDVKM. CDR3 length: 17 residues. V lost 5 bases, J lost 0 bases, and 9 bases stayed unmatched. Here the CDR3 DNA reads TGTGCCAGCAGTGAATTAGCGGGATTTCGCTCCTACAATGAGCAGTTCTTC. This encodes CASSELAGFRSYNEQFF.

The chain joins TRBV5-6 to TRBJ1-3, with no clear D. V was pared by 2 bases and J by 4 bases, with 13 bases between. This CDR3 is built from 15 residues. Germline V lookup: CDR1 SGHDT, CDR2 YYEEEE. The CDR3 bases are TGTGCCAGCAGCTTCTGGGGAGCTTACGGAAACACCATATATTTT. This translates into CASSFWGAYGNTIYF.

Only a few counts were recorded for this clone. This rearrangement joins TRBV7-2 to TRBJ1-2; the match to TRBD1 covers 8 bases. The ends lost 0 bases at V and 6 bases at J; junction bases unmatched: 9. The germline gives CDR1 SGHTA, CDR2 FQGNSA. This CDR3 spans 16 amino acids. CDR3 DNA: TGTGCCAGCAGCTTAGCCTTACCCGGACAGGGAAATGGCTACACCTTC. Translation gives CASSLALPGQGNGYTF.

The chain links TRBV5-6 to TRBJ2-5; D unresolved. Trimming shortened V by 2 bases and J by 2 bases, and 10 bases separated the two germline ends. The CDR3 is 14 amino acids. Germline values: CDR1 SGHDT, CDR2 YYEEEE. CDR3 coding DNA: TGTGCCAGCAGCTTTATAGGCGGTCAAGAGACCCAGTACTTC. This encodes CASSFIGGQETQYF.

The chain couples TRBV4-2 to TRBJ2-7; D possibly uses TRBD1 or TRBD2 (5 bases each). CDR1 LGHNA and CDR2 YNFKEQ come from the germline V gene. The CDR3 totals 12 residues. Trimming took 4 bases from V and 5 from J, leaving 9 bases between them. The CDR3 DNA sequence: TGTGCCAGCAGCCCCGAGGGACACGAGCAGTACTTC. Encoded protein: CASSPEGHEQYF.

V and J are TRBV23-1 and TRBJ2-5, with unresolved D. The J call may be faulty, since TRBJ2-7 better matches the DNA end. TRBV23-1 is known as an ORF, though its function is uncertain. The CDR3 is made up of 13 amino acids. CDR3 in DNA: TGCGCCAGCAGACAGAGTCTACGGGACGAGCAGTACTTC. Its protein product is CASRQSLRDEQYF.